This TCR beta chain is from a study of cytomegalovirus exposure and HLA in healthy donors. A multiplex PCR was run with 60 Vbeta primers and 13 Jbeta primers. Here immunoSEQ multiplex PCR was the method, and the copy in TCRdb shows in-frame clones only, minus some. The record lists tens of thousands of clones, of which the ten most abundant hold 3% to 4%. Details on this clone: Its antigen is currently unknown.

General study results and limits: There were reportedly fewer N-insertions in an Asian-associated ancestry cluster than the roughly 700-donor mean, in a later analysis. As a later analysis showed, several of the most significant clusters appeared to be linked to common viral pathogens. TCR beta sequences numbering 15,000 to 20,000 were associated with HLA alleles at 0.05 false discovery rate in a later analysis. High specificity and sensitivity for cytomegalovirus status were reported for the classifier.

Input material: PBMCs. The TCR was taken from a female donor in good health and CMV-seropositive.

The CDR3, as DNA: TGCGCCAGCAGCTTCACGGGGGGGAAGGAGACCCAGTACTTC. Its translation: CASSFTGGKETQYF. This chain connects TRBV5-1 to TRBJ2-5, with 8 bases that match TRBD2. The CDR3 totals 14 residues. V shed 2 bases and J 5 bases; nucleotides not matched to a gene: 5. Germline V gene sequence: CDR1 SGHRS, CDR2 YFSETQ.